These 12 T cell receptor beta chains originate from one sample sequenced in a study of CD8+ T cells in alopecia areata. cDNA serving as the sequencing template came from extracted, reverse transcribed RNA. The repertoire was sequenced with immunoSEQ multiplex PCR; TCRdb's copy has only in-frame clones and lacks some. Counted here are some 130,000 clones, about 46% occurring once; the ten biggest clones make up roughly a sixth. Specimen: CD8+ T cells sorted from blood, collected at week 0. The receptors here all came from a human donor with alopecia areata.

The chain has TRBV5-1 and TRBJ2-7, with D maybe TRBD2 (6 bases). The CDR3 length is 14 residues. V was trimmed by 0 bases and J by 5 bases, leaving 12 bases between them. Germline CDR1 and CDR2: SGHRS and YFSETQ. The CDR3 region is CASSLGAGRNEQYF. The CDR3 DNA follows: TGCGCCAGCAGCTTGGGCGCAGGGAGGAACGAGCAGTACTTC. Based on the CDR3 plus reference TRBV5-1 and TRBJ2-7, the full variable domain is KAGVTQTPRYLIKTRGQQVTLSCSPISGHRSVSWYQQTPGQGLQFLFEYFSETQRNKGNFPGRFSGRQFSNSRSEMNVSTLELGDSALYLCASSLGAGRNEQYFGPGTRLTVT.

This chain connects TRBV5-1 to TRBJ1-1; no clear D. The CDR3 runs to 15 residues. CDR1 SGHRS and CDR2 YFSETQ come from the germline V gene. V gave up 4 bases and J gave up 2 bases, with 15 bases separating them. This CDR3 is CASSPGPGSNTEAFF. DNA for the CDR3: TGCGCCAGCAGCCCGGGTCCGGGGAGTAACACTGAAGCTTTCTTT.

The CDR3 spells CASTFNVREGETQYF. The CDR3 nucleotides read TGCGCCAGCACTTTCAATGTAAGGGAAGGAGAGACCCAGTACTTC. This chain connects TRBV4-1 to TRBJ2-5; D call uncertain. With 7 bases removed from V and 4 bases from J, the gap between germline ends came to 19 bases. This CDR3 contains 15 residues. Looked up from germline, CDR1 is MGHRA and CDR2 is YSYEKL.

This clone was seen a single time. The gene calls are TRBV5-6 and TRBJ2-5; D unclear. Germline V gives CDR1 SGHDT, CDR2 YYEEEE. Trimming stripped 3 bases from V and 5 bases from J, with 5 bases between. This CDR3 is built from 11 residues. CDR3 region: CASSSAETQYF. DNA for the CDR3: TGTGCCAGCAGCTCAGCGGAGACCCAGTACTTC.

This clone was counted a few times. The chain links TRBV7-2 to TRBJ2-7, with a possible D match to TRBD1 (5 bases). The germline V gene has CDR1 SGHTA and CDR2 FQGNSA. This CDR3 spans 13 amino acids. Trimming shortened V by 7 bases and J by 2 bases, and 12 bases separated the two germline ends. Here the CDR3 reads CASIPDIPYEQYF. The CDR3 DNA reads TGTGCCAGCATACCGGACATTCCCTACGAGCAGTACTTC.

The V and J genes are TRBV13 and TRBJ2-7; TRBD1 might be the D (6 bases). V lost 5 bases, J lost 2 bases, and 19 bases lay in between. The CDR3 length is 16 residues. Germline V gives CDR1 PRHDT, CDR2 FYEKMQ (reference sequence). CDR3 bases: TGTGCCAGCAGCCCCGACAGGCGACGGGCCGCCTACGAGCAGTACTTC. Its protein product is CASSPDRRRAAYEQYF.

As concerns this clone: The sample has other DNA sequences that encode this CDR3 too. V usage is TRBV5-4 and J usage is TRBJ1-1; D unclear. V was trimmed by 2 bases and J by 4 bases, leaving 3 bases between them. The CDR3 extends over 11 amino acids. Germline loops: CDR1 SGHNT, CDR2 YYREEE (reference sequence). CDR3 protein: CASSFGTEAFF. CDR3 sequence (DNA): TGTGCCAGCAGCTTTGGCACTGAAGCTTTCTTT.

The chain joins TRBV5-6 to TRBJ2-2; D not resolved. The V gene's germline CDR1 is SGHDT and CDR2 YYEEEE. The V end was cut by 0 bases, the J end by 0 bases, with 15 bases between. The CDR3 sequence is 18 residues long. The CDR3 sequence is CASSLEGPPPTNTGELFF. The CDR3 bases are TGTGCCAGCAGCTTGGAGGGCCCCCCCCCTACGAACACCGGGGAGCTGTTTTTT.

This clone was counted a few times. The CDR3 coding sequence is TGCGCCAGCAGCTTGAAGGCAGCCACTTACGAGCAGTACTTC. Translated, it gives CASSLKAATYEQYF. The chain carries TRBV5-1 and TRBJ2-7; D unclear. The CDR3 runs to 14 residues. V was clipped by 1 base and J by 4 bases, with 12 bases between them. CDR1 SGHRS and CDR2 YFSETQ come from the germline V gene.

The chain carries TRBV6-6 and TRBJ2-5; 13 bases align to TRBD2. J gave up 10 bases and V 6 bases, and 5 bases lay outside the gene matches. This CDR3 region has 13 residues. Germline CDR1 and CDR2: MNHNY and SVGAGI (reference sequence). The CDR3 loop reads CASSPGLAGDQYF. The CDR3 region has the DNA TGTGCCAGCAGCCCCGGACTAGCGGGGGACCAGTACTTC.

This clone was seen more than once but under ten times. The rearrangement uses TRBV29-1 and TRBJ2-1; weak D call: TRBD1 (5 bases). The CDR3 spans 16 residues. Per the germline V gene, CDR1 is SQVTM and CDR2 is ANQGSEA. The V end was cut by 1 base, the J end by 5 bases, with 18 bases between. The chain's CDR3 is CSVEGLDGAANNEQFF. The CDR3 nucleotides are TGCAGCGTTGAAGGGCTCGATGGGGCCGCAAACAATGAGCAGTTCTTC.

The table lists this clone with a few counts. The chain uses TRBV4-1 and TRBJ1-4; a possible D gene is TRBD1 (5 bases). The CDR3 is 14 residues long. From germline, CDR1 is MGHRA and CDR2 YSYEKL. Deletions cut 0 bases from V and 8 bases from J, with 10 bases between. The CDR3 spells CASSQEGLGEKLFF. The CDR3 nucleotides are TGCGCCAGCAGCCAAGAGGGACTCGGGGAAAAACTGTTTTTT.